These T cell receptor beta chains were read from a single sample in a study of T-cell memory formation after mild COVID-19. TCRdb itself ran the 5' RACE reads through MiXCR, one entry per CDR3 protein. This sample has hundreds of thousands of distinct CDR3 sequences, with approximately 16% found just once. Sequencing was done on a sample of PBMCs or a T cell subset sorted from them (not recorded which). These receptors were collected from a man aged 18 to 30 who had mild COVID-19 (a few samples of this study predate the infection). Cell type and time point are not known. The CDR3 runs from the conserved cysteine through the conserved F or W. A D gene is named only where the DNA matches it firmly. Some rows have no size entry. The others give once, few or many, or a class for an expanded clone.

V	size	J	D	DNA	CDR3
TRBV7-2	few	TRBJ1-1	NA	TGTGCCAGCAGCTTAGCGCACGGGGCGCGCACTGAAGCTTTCTTT	CASSLAHGARTEAFF
TRBV20-1	few	TRBJ2-5	TRBD2	TGCAGTGCTAGTCCTTCGGGGGGGCGACAAGAGACCCAGTACTTC	CSASPSGGRQETQYF
TRBV6-1	few	TRBJ2-3	TRBD2	TGTGCCAGCAGAGCCGGGGGGGGAGCAGATACGCAGTATTTT	CASRAGGGADTQYF
TRBV5-5	NA	TRBJ2-5	NA	TGTGCCAGCAGCTTAAATCCGGGGCTAGAGACCCAGTACTTC	CASSLNPGLETQYF
TRBV5-6	NA	TRBJ2-3	TRBD2	TGTGCCAGCAGCCGGGGACTAGCGGGGCGCACAGATACGCAGTATTTT	CASSRGLAGRTDTQYF
TRBV2	NA	TRBJ1-5	TRBD1	TGTGCCAGCAGTGTCCGGACAGGAGGTAATCAGCCCCAGCATTTT	CASSVRTGGNQPQHF
TRBV7-2	few	TRBJ2-5	TRBD2	TGTGCCAGCAGCCGAAGGACTAGCGGGGTCTTTGAGACCCAGTACTTC	CASSRRTSGVFETQYF
TRBV9	few	TRBJ1-2	TRBD1	TGTGCCAGCAGCCCCAAGTCCAGGGGGCCTGGCTACACCTTC	CASSPKSRGPGYTF
TRBV5-1	many	TRBJ2-2	NA	TGCGCCAGCAGCTTGATGGGGTCCGGGGAGCTGTTTTTT	CASSLMGSGELFF
TRBV24-1	few	TRBJ1-5	NA	TGTGCCACCAGTGAGGGACAAATCAATCAGCCCCAGCATTTT	CATSEGQINQPQHF
TRBV20-1	few	TRBJ2-7	TRBD2	TGCAGTGCTTACCCTAAGCGGGGGGCTTACGAGCAGTACTTC	CSAYPKRGAYEQYF
TRBV6-5	few	TRBJ1-2	NA	TGTGCCAGCAGTTATTGGCAAATTGACCTCGGAGGCTACACCTTC	CASSYWQIDLGGYTF
TRBV12-3/TRBV12-4	many	TRBJ1-2	NA	TGTGCCAGCAGTTTAGGAGTGACTTCGGGCTATGGCTACACCTTC	CASSLGVTSGYGYTF
TRBV7-9	few	TRBJ1-2	TRBD1	TGTGCCAGCAGCTCGGGACAGCCGGCGCGGGCTGGCTACACCTTC	CASSSGQPARAGYTF
TRBV6-1	NA	TRBJ2-1	NA	TGTGCCAGCAGTCTCGGTACCTCAACCTACAATGAGCAGTTCTTC	CASSLGTSTYNEQFF
TRBV5-1	NA	TRBJ2-3	TRBD1	TGCGCCAGCAGCTTAAGGACAGGGGAGGCAGATACGCAGTATTTT	CASSLRTGEADTQYF
TRBV6-2/TRBV6-3	few	TRBJ1-5	NA	TGTGCCAGCAGTTACGCAACGGGGAGGCCGCCTAGCAATCAGCCCCAGCATTTT	CASSYATGRPPSNQPQHF
TRBV5-5	few	TRBJ2-7	NA	TGTGCCAGCAGCTTCCTGACCACCTACGAGCAGTACTTC	CASSFLTTYEQYF
TRBV7-2	many	TRBJ1-6	NA	TGTGCCAGCAGCTCATGGGGCGGAGCGGGGAATTCACCCCTCCACTTT	CASSSWGGAGNSPLHF
TRBV5-1	NA	TRBJ1-2	TRBD1	TGCGCCAGCAGCTTGGCCTCAGGGGGCCCCTATGGCTACACCTTC	CASSLASGGPYGYTF
TRBV28	NA	TRBJ1-3	NA	TGTGCCAGCAGTTTACGAGACTCTGGAAACACCATATATTTT	CASSLRDSGNTIYF
TRBV6-5	many	TRBJ2-3	NA	TGTGCCAGCAGCCCGGGCCTGAGCACAGATACGCAGTATTTT	CASSPGLSTDTQYF
TRBV18	NA	TRBJ1-6	NA	TGTGCCAGCTCCCAGCGCGATAATTCACCCCTCCACTTT	CASSQRDNSPLHF
TRBV20-1	few	TRBJ1-5	NA	TGCAGTGCTAGTGTGGCAGGAAGCAATCAGCCCCAGCATTTT	CSASVAGSNQPQHF
TRBV11-2	few	TRBJ1-6	NA	TGTGCCAGCAGCTTAACTTGGGGCCTCGGGTCACCCCTCCACTTT	CASSLTWGLGSPLHF
TRBV4-1	NA	TRBJ2-7	NA	TGCGCCAGCAGCCAGATGACTAGTTTCGCCTACGAGCAGTACTTC	CASSQMTSFAYEQYF
TRBV5-1	few	TRBJ2-5	NA	TGCGCCAGCAGCTTGGGTAGGGGGGCAGAGACCCAGTACTTC	CASSLGRGAETQYF
TRBV12-3/TRBV12-4	NA	TRBJ1-1	TRBD1	TGTGCCAGCACCCGTCCCGAGGGGACAGGGGTTGAAGCTTTCTTT	CASTRPEGTGVEAFF
TRBV5-6	NA	TRBJ1-2	NA	TGTGCCAGCAGCTTATGGGGCGCAGGGAATGGCTACACCTTC	CASSLWGAGNGYTF
TRBV4-2	NA	TRBJ1-2	NA	TGTGCCAGCAGCCAAGATTGGGATGGCTACACCTTC	CASSQDWDGYTF
TRBV28	NA	TRBJ2-1	NA	TGTGCCAGCAGCGGAGAAGCAGTCTACAATGAGCAGTTCTTC	CASSGEAVYNEQFF
TRBV6-2/TRBV6-3	NA	TRBJ2-7	TRBD1	TGTGCCAGCAGCTGGGGCAGGGGGCGAACCTACGAGCAGTACTTC	CASSWGRGRTYEQYF
TRBV7-8	NA	TRBJ2-5	TRBD2	TGTGCCAGCAGCGTCGAGCGGACTAGCGGGAGTGAGACCCAGTACTTC	CASSVERTSGSETQYF
TRBV19	NA	TRBJ2-1	NA	TGTGCCAGTAGTACCGGGGAGTCCTACAATGAGCAGTTCTTC	CASSTGESYNEQFF
TRBV3-1	NA	TRBJ2-5	NA	TGTGCCAGCGGTATACAGGGTGGAGAGACCCAGTACTTC	CASGIQGGETQYF
TRBV18	few	TRBJ2-5	NA	TGTGCCAGCTCACGAGTGTCTGAGACCCAGTACTTC	CASSRVSETQYF
TRBV5-1	few	TRBJ2-7	NA	TGCGCCAGCAGACTACGGAGCCCCTACGAGCAGTACTTC	CASRLRSPYEQYF
TRBV12-3/TRBV12-4	few	TRBJ1-1	NA	TGTGCCAGCAGTCAACAGGTGAACACTGAAGCTTTCTTT	CASSQQVNTEAFF
TRBV4-1	NA	TRBJ1-5	TRBD1	TGCGCCAGCAGCCAAGTATCAGGGGGCGGCGGCAATCAGCCCCAGCATTTT	CASSQVSGGGGNQPQHF
TRBV12-3/TRBV12-4	few	TRBJ2-5	NA	TGTGCCAGCAGCCTGTCATCCGGGTCCCAAGAGACCCAGTACTTC	CASSLSSGSQETQYF
TRBV7-2	many	TRBJ2-1	NA	TGTGCCAGCAGCTTAGGTCGGGGACAACTCGATGAGCAGTTCTTC	CASSLGRGQLDEQFF
TRBV3-1	few	TRBJ2-1	TRBD1	TGTGCCAGCAGCCGGGACAGGGGAGGTAGCTCCTACAATGAGCAGTTCTTC	CASSRDRGGSSYNEQFF
TRBV6-5	few	TRBJ2-2	NA	TGTGCCAGCAGTTACTCTAGGCTCCCCAGCACCGGGGAGCTGTTTTTT	CASSYSRLPSTGELFF
TRBV4-3	many	TRBJ2-5	NA	TGCGCCAGCAGCCAAGAAACGGGGAGTACTCAAGAGACCCAGTACTTC	CASSQETGSTQETQYF
TRBV5-1	few	TRBJ2-2	NA	TGCGCCAGCAGCTTGTCGGGGGCTGCCGGGGAGCTGTTTTTT	CASSLSGAAGELFF
TRBV2	few	TRBJ1-2	NA	TGTGCCAGCACAGAATCTCCGGGACCTTCGGAAGGCTACACCTTC	CASTESPGPSEGYTF